These 20 T cell receptor beta chains were all obtained from the same sample, sequenced in a study of PD-1 blockade in classical Hodgkin lymphoma. Time point meaning: cycle 4 day 1 (C4D1), after more than 5 weeks of nivolumab. No patient escaped relapse after autologous stem cell transplantation, and brentuximab vedotin exposure varied. Magnetic negative selection isolated CD8+ T cells from thawed PBMCs. TCRdb keeps only in-frame clones here, not all; method: immunoSEQ multiplex PCR. The table shows just under 20,000 clones, with about 87% occurring only once. The material was CD8+ T cells from blood, obtained before the fourth cycle of nivolumab. All receptors come from a human donor with classical Hodgkin lymphoma.

The chain joins TRBV5-1 to TRBJ2-7; TRBD2 matches 14 bases. This CDR3 has 17 amino acids. The trim removed 2 bases at V and 2 bases at J, leaving 6 bases unmatched. From germline, CDR1 is SGHRS and CDR2 YFSETQ. Written as DNA, the CDR3 is TGCGCCAGCAGCTTCGGGACTAGCGGGAGATTCGCCTACGAGCAGTACTTC. Amino acids: CASSFGTSGRFAYEQYF.

The chain has TRBV25-1 and TRBJ2-7; TRBD2 agrees at 12 bases. The CDR3 is 14 residues long. Germline V CDR1 and CDR2: MGHDK, SYGVNS. J lost 5 bases, V lost 6 bases, and 5 bases had no gene match. The DNA of the CDR3 is TGTGCCAGCAGAAGACTAGCGGGAGTCCACGAGCAGTACTTC. It specifies CASRRLAGVHEQYF.

V gene TRBV27 combines with J gene TRBJ1-5; D unresolved. V shed 8 bases and J shed 6 bases, with 5 bases lying between them. The CDR3 sequence is 10 residues long. Germline CDR1 reads MNHEY; CDR2 reads SMNVEV (reference sequence). The CDR3, as DNA: TGTGCCAGCGGCTCTCAGCCCCAGCATTTT. Translated, it gives CASGSQPQHF.

The V and J genes are TRBV12-5 and TRBJ2-7; D uncertain. The CDR3 is 12 amino acids. Germline V CDR1 and CDR2: LGHNT, FRNRAP. Trimming removed 6 bases at V and 2 bases at J, with 8 bases between. In DNA, the CDR3 is TGTGCTAGTGGAATATCCGCCTACGAGCAGTACTTC. Translated: CASGISAYEQYF.

The chain couples TRBV10-2 to TRBJ2-1, with D perhaps TRBD2 (6 bases). Trimming removed 7 bases at V and 0 bases at J, with 13 bases between. The CDR3 totals 15 residues. CDR1 and CDR2 from the germline V gene are WSHSY and SAAADI. CDR3 in DNA: TGCGCCAGCAATATAGCGGCTAGCTCCTACAATGAGCAGTTCTTC. Its protein product is CASNIAASSYNEQFF.

The rearrangement links TRBV7-9 to TRBJ2-3, with D hard to call. The CDR3 length is 13 residues. Germline CDR1 reads SEHNR; CDR2 reads FQNEAQ (reference sequence). Trimming shortened V by 8 bases and J by 5 bases, and 14 bases separated the two germline ends. The CDR3 region has the DNA TGTGCCAGCGGCGCTACACCGGGAGATACGCAGTATTTT. It yields the protein CASGATPGDTQYF.

This clone was observed a few times. The gene calls are TRBV4-2 and TRBJ1-2, with 9 bases lining up with TRBD1. Germline V lookup: CDR1 LGHNA, CDR2 YNFKEQ. Trimming took 4 bases from V and 9 from J; bases not matched to a gene: 12. This CDR3 comprises 15 residues. CDR3 region: CASSPGAGTGRRYTF. In DNA, the CDR3 is TGTGCCAGCAGCCCTGGTGCCGGGACAGGGCGGCGCTACACCTTC.

The chain has TRBV13 and TRBJ2-1; 9 bases fit TRBD2. The germline V gene encodes CDR1 PRHDT and CDR2 FYEKMQ (reference sequence). Unmatched junction bases numbered 4, after V lost 3 bases and J lost 4 bases. The CDR3 extends over 15 amino acids. The CDR3 DNA is TGTGCCAGCAGCTTTGAGACTAGCGGATACAATGAGCAGTTCTTC. It specifies CASSFETSGYNEQFF.

The chain is built from TRBV19 and TRBJ2-1; tentatively, D is TRBD1 or TRBD2 (5 bases each). The CDR3 has 15 residues. V was pared by 1 base and J by 8 bases, with 15 bases between. CDR1 is LNHDA and CDR2 is SQIVND in the germline V gene (reference sequence). The DNA of the CDR3 is TGTGCCAGTAGTATAGGTGGGACGAGTGGGGATGAGCAGTTCTTC. It codes for CASSIGGTSGDEQFF.

The CDR3 region has the DNA TGTGCCAGCAGTTTGACAGGGTTGGCCGGGGAGCTGTTTTTT. Encoded protein: CASSLTGLAGELFF. The rearrangement links TRBV28 to TRBJ2-2; TRBD1 aligns across 7 bases. Germline assignment: CDR1 MDHEN and CDR2 SYDVKM. V shed 3 bases and J 6 bases; nucleotides not matched to a gene: 4. The CDR3 is 14 residues long.

V and J are TRBV27 and TRBJ2-1; 9 bases match TRBD2. The V and J ends lost 5 bases and 3 bases, in that order; junction bases with no gene match: 2. CDR1 and CDR2 (germline): MNHEY, SMNVEV (reference sequence). CDR3 length equals 14 residues. CDR3 sequence reads: CASSISGSYNEQFF. In nucleotides, the CDR3 is TGTGCCAGCAGTATTAGCGGGAGCTACAATGAGCAGTTCTTC.

Turning to this clone: Other DNA sequences from this sample encode an identical CDR3 as well. The chain combines TRBV30 with TRBJ2-7; 9 bases are a match to TRBD2. After removal of 0 bases from V and 4 bases from J, the junction contained 7 bases not matched to a gene. Germline-derived CDR1 and CDR2 are GTSNPN and SVGIG (reference sequence). There are 15 residues in the CDR3. CDR3: CAWSVQGGGGYEQYF. CDR3 in DNA: TGTGCCTGGAGTGTACAGGGCGGGGGGGGTTACGAGCAGTACTTC.

The table lists this clone with a few counts. The chain uses TRBV7-9 and TRBJ1-4; 7 bases align to TRBD1. The CDR3 sequence is 15 residues long. Germline V CDR1 and CDR2: SEHNR, FQNEAQ (reference sequence). V gave up 5 bases and J gave up 5 bases; unmatched junction bases: 8. CDR3: CASSPTGTVNEKLFF. Here the CDR3 DNA reads TGTGCCAGCAGCCCAACCGGGACAGTGAATGAAAAACTGTTTTTT. Combining the CDR3 with reference TRBV7-9 and TRBJ1-4 gives the whole variable domain DTGVSQNPRHKITKRGQNVTFRCDPISEHNRLYWYRQTLGQGPEFLTYFQNEAQLEKSRLLSDRFSAERPKGSFSTLEIQRTEQGDSAMYLCASSPTGTVNEKLFFGSGTQLSVL.

The chain couples TRBV5-1 to TRBJ2-3; D unclear. V was pared by 0 bases and J by 11 bases, with 10 bases between. Germline V gene sequence: CDR1 SGHRS, CDR2 YFSETQ. The CDR3 is 12 residues long. DNA of the CDR3: TGCGCCAGCAGCTTGGCCGGAGCCCGGCAGTATTTT. It is translated as CASSLAGARQYF. The entire variable domain, with the rest obtained from reference TRBV5-1 and TRBJ2-3, is as follows: KAGVTQTPRYLIKTRGQQVTLSCSPISGHRSVSWYQQTPGQGLQFLFEYFSETQRNKGNFPGRFSGRQFSNSRSEMNVSTLELGDSALYLCASSLAGARQYFGPGTRLTVL.

The V call is TRBV4-1, the J call TRBJ1-1; unclear D gene. The length of the CDR3 is 13 residues. The V end lost 2 bases, the J end lost 7 bases, and 11 bases lay between the germline ends. The germline V gene encodes CDR1 MGHRA and CDR2 YSYEKL. The CDR3 region is CASSQLNWGEAFF. The CDR3 region has the DNA TGCGCCAGCAGCCAATTGAACTGGGGTGAAGCTTTCTTT.

The V and J genes are TRBV19 and TRBJ2-7; 8 bases are a match to TRBD2. V shed 1 base and J 7 bases; nucleotides not matched to a gene: 6. The CDR3 is 14 amino acids. Germline-derived CDR1 and CDR2 are LNHDA and SQIVND (reference sequence). The CDR3 spells CASSIAGGPREQYF. The CDR3 coding sequence is TGTGCCAGTAGTATAGCGGGAGGGCCCCGGGAGCAGTACTTC.

This clone showed up just once. The chain recombines TRBV9 with TRBJ2-1, with D tentatively TRBD2 (6 bases). Germline CDR1 reads SGDLS; CDR2 reads YYNGEE. Trimming stripped 2 bases from V and 7 bases from J, with 19 bases between. This CDR3 has 16 residues. CDR3 amino acids: CASSVTGTPRRNEQFF. CDR3 sequence (DNA): TGTGCCAGCAGCGTCACCGGGACTCCAAGGCGTAATGAGCAGTTCTTC. The full variable domain, completed using reference TRBV9 and TRBJ2-1, is DSGVTQTPKHLITATGQRVTLRCSPRSGDLSVYWYQQSLDQGLQFLIQYYNGEERAKGNILERFSAQQFPDLHSELNLSSLELGDSALYFCASSVTGTPRRNEQFFGPGTRLTVL.

The rearrangement joins TRBV9 to TRBJ2-7; 9 bases map to TRBD2. V gave up 3 bases and J gave up 5 bases; unmatched junction bases: 12. Germline V gives CDR1 SGDLS, CDR2 YYNGEE. The CDR3 has 16 amino acids. The CDR3 loop reads CASSAPRGAGGHEQYF. Written as DNA, the CDR3 is TGTGCCAGCAGCGCCCCCAGGGGAGCGGGAGGACACGAGCAGTACTTC.

The CDR3 DNA is TGTGCCAGCAGCTTCCCGCCCGGGACAGGAAGCACAGATACGCAGTATTTT. Its translation: CASSFPPGTGSTDTQYF. The rearrangement joins TRBV7-9 to TRBJ2-3, with 8 bases fitting TRBD1. This CDR3 is 17 amino acids long. Germline V gene sequence: CDR1 SEHNR, CDR2 FQNEAQ (reference sequence). V dropped 3 bases and J dropped 0; count of bases not matched to a gene: 8.

A single count supports this clone. The chain combines TRBV6-1 with TRBJ2-7, with 7 bases lining up with TRBD1. J gave up 3 bases and V 2 bases, and 4 bases lay outside the gene matches. The CDR3 length is 14 residues. The V gene's germline CDR1 is MNHNS and CDR2 SASEGT. CDR3 loop: CASSERDSIYEQYF. The DNA of the CDR3 is TGTGCCAGCAGTGAACGGGACAGTATCTACGAGCAGTACTTC.